These 15 T cell receptor beta chains were sequenced from one sample in a study of response to subunit inactivated influenza vaccine. TCRdb re-analysed the RT-PCR reads in MiXCR, keeping a single row per CDR3 protein. The sample has about 300,000 distinct CDR3 sequences, around 22% seen once; the top ten hold about a tenth. Sequenced material: PBMCs from blood, taken approximately 20 months after vaccination. These receptors were obtained from a man aged 50 to 75 who received an inactivated influenza vaccine.

The chain uses TRBV6-2 or TRBV6-3 and TRBJ2-1; 15 nucleotides line up with TRBD2. Germline V gives CDR1 MNHEY, CDR2 SVGEGT. V lost 0 bases to trimming and J lost 3 bases; unmatched junction nucleotides: 6. The CDR3 length is 19 residues. CDR3 region: CASSYSGGLAGGSYNEQFF. The DNA of the CDR3 is TGTGCCAGCAGTTACTCGGGGGGACTAGCGGGAGGAAGCTACAATGAGCAGTTCTTC.

This clonotype has a handful of counts. This rearrangement joins TRBV20-1 to TRBJ2-5; TRBD2 is a possible D gene (7 bases). Trimming removed 1 base at V and 3 bases at J, with 9 bases between. The length of the CDR3 is 13 residues. Germline assignment: CDR1 DFQATT and CDR2 SNEGSKA (reference sequence). The CDR3 sequence is CSARGGGEETQYF. As DNA, the CDR3 is TGCAGTGCTAGAGGAGGGGGGGAAGAGACCCAGTACTTC.

This sequence joins TRBV11-1 and TRBJ1-2, with no clear D. The V gene lost 5 bases and the J gene lost 8 bases, with 9 bases spanning the gap. Germline-derived CDR1 and CDR2 are SGHAT and FQDESV (reference sequence). The CDR3 has 11 amino acids. The CDR3 nucleotides read TGTGCCAGCAGCGGAGGGAAAGGCTACACCTTC. Its translation: CASSGGKGYTF.

This clonotype appeared a few times. The chain carries TRBV6-2 or TRBV6-3 and TRBJ2-1; 8 bases match TRBD2. CDR1 and CDR2 (germline): MNHEY, SVGEGT. Unmatched junction bases numbered 17, after V lost 6 bases and J lost 4 bases. This CDR3 is 18 amino acids long. In DNA form, the CDR3 reads TGTGCCAGCAGCAATGATGGTACGGGGGGGCGTGCTTACAATGAGCAGTTCTTC. Protein sequence: CASSNDGTGGRAYNEQFF.

A few counts support this clonotype. The chain links TRBV4-2 to TRBJ1-1; 7 positions match TRBD1. The V segment lost 2 bases and the J segment 1 base; nucleotides outside the gene matches: 4. Germline V gene sequence: CDR1 LGHNA, CDR2 YNFKEQ. The CDR3 has 15 residues. The CDR3 sequence is CASSQSGQRNTEAFF. CDR3 coding DNA: TGTGCCAGCAGCCAATCGGGACAGCGGAACACTGAAGCTTTCTTT.

This sequence joins TRBV14 and TRBJ2-3; 7 positions match TRBD1. Germline lookup yields CDR1 SGHDN and CDR2 FVKESK. The CDR3 is made up of 15 amino acids. With 4 bases clipped from V and 2 bases from J, the junction kept 6 bases outside the gene matches. The chain's CDR3 is CASSPRTGLTDTQYF. CDR3 in DNA: TGTGCCAGCAGCCCTCGGACAGGACTCACAGATACGCAGTATTTT.

The V and J genes are TRBV18 and TRBJ2-3, with 9 bases fitting TRBD2. This CDR3 is 18 amino acids long. Per the germline V gene, CDR1 is KGHSH and CDR2 is LQKENI. Losses at the gene ends were 3 bases for V and 2 bases for J; bases not matched to a gene: 12. CDR3 amino acids: CASSPAIGTSSDTDTQYF. The CDR3 DNA follows: TGTGCCAGCTCACCCGCTATTGGGACTAGCAGTGACACAGATACGCAGTATTTT.

This clonotype occurred a few times. The chain combines TRBV6-5 with TRBJ1-6; the D gene is possibly TRBD1 (6 bases). The V end lost 2 bases, the J end lost 10 bases, and 12 bases lay between the germline ends. CDR1 and CDR2 (germline): MNHEY, SVGAGI. This CDR3 has 14 residues. CDR3 protein: CASSYAGGRSPLHF. CDR3 coding DNA: TGTGCCAGCAGTTACGCGGGGGGCAGATCACCCCTCCACTTT.

In its sample, this clonotype was seen a few times. The gene calls are TRBV4-3 and TRBJ2-3, with 10 bases fitting TRBD2. In germline, CDR1 is LGHNA, CDR2 YSLEER. V dropped 0 bases and J dropped 1; count of bases not matched to a gene: 4. The CDR3 loop spans 17 amino acids. CDR3 nucleotide sequence: TGCGCCAGCAGCCAAGATAGGCTAGCGGGAGGCACAGATACGCAGTATTTT. It codes for CASSQDRLAGGTDTQYF.

This clonotype has at least ten counts. The chain recombines TRBV6-2 or TRBV6-3 with TRBJ1-6; D remains unclear. Germline V gene data show CDR1 as MNHEY and CDR2 as SVGEGT. V was clipped by 10 bases and J by 0 bases, with 13 bases between them. The CDR3 covers 15 residues. The CDR3 sequence: CATLGLSSYNSPLHF. CDR3 coding DNA: TGTGCCACGCTTGGACTGAGCTCCTATAATTCACCCCTCCACTTT.

The V and J genes are TRBV19 and TRBJ2-2, with D perhaps matching TRBD1 (5 bases). Germline CDR1 and CDR2: LNHDA and SQIVND (reference sequence). The CDR3 is 17 residues long. The V end was cut by 3 bases, the J end by 0 bases, with 14 bases between. CDR3 region: CASSMGPRSPNTGELFF. CDR3 in DNA: TGTGCCAGTAGTATGGGGCCGAGGAGCCCGAACACCGGGGAGCTGTTTTTT.

This clonotype was seen a handful of times. The chain is built from TRBV7-2 and TRBJ1-2, with 8 bases matching TRBD1. Germline assignment: CDR1 SGHTA and CDR2 FQGNSA. V shed 2 bases, J shed 8 bases, and the junction held 10 bases outside the gene matches. The CDR3 is 15 residues long. CDR3 coding DNA: TGTGCCAGCAGCTTAACGGACAGGGTAGTGGGCGGCTACACCTTC. Protein sequence: CASSLTDRVVGGYTF. Complete variable domain (other parts from reference TRBV7-2 and TRBJ1-2): GAGVSQSPSNKVTEKGKDVELRCDPISGHTALYWYRQSLGQGLEFLIYFQGNSAPDKSGLPSDRFSAERTGGSVSTLTIQRTQQEDSAVYLCASSLTDRVVGGYTFGSGTRLTVV.

The rearrangement joins TRBV14 to TRBJ1-1, with 8 nucleotides matching TRBD1. Germline values: CDR1 SGHDN, CDR2 FVKESK. Trimming removed 3 bases from V and 5 bases from J; junction bases left unmatched: 8. The CDR3 length is 15 residues. The CDR3, as DNA: TGTGCCAGCAGCCACCTCAGGGGGCGAGGTACTGAAGCTTTCTTT. Its translation: CASSHLRGRGTEAFF.

This clonotype was detected a few times. The V gene is TRBV3-1, the J gene TRBJ2-1; D unresolved. The CDR3 is 14 residues long. Trimming shortened V by 0 bases and J by 3 bases, and 6 bases separated the two germline ends. CDR1 and CDR2 (germline): LGHDT, YNNKEL (reference sequence). CDR3 bases: TGTGCCAGCAGCCAAGAGGCTGGCTACAATGAGCAGTTCTTC. Protein sequence: CASSQEAGYNEQFF.

The chain is built from TRBV19 and TRBJ1-5; 7 nucleotides line up with TRBD1. This CDR3 comprises 14 residues. From germline, CDR1 is LNHDA and CDR2 SQIVND (reference sequence). Trimming at V came to 5 bases and at J to 1 base, leaving 2 bases not matched to a gene. CDR3 in DNA: TGTGCCAGTAGTGCCAGGGGGAGCAATCAGCCCCAGCATTTT. Protein sequence: CASSARGSNQPQHF.